This T cell receptor (beta chain) is drawn from a study of T-cell reconstitution after alpha-beta-depleted transplantation in children. This clonotype showed up many times. Molecular barcoding with unique molecular identifiers was used for the TCRbeta library. TCRdb ran MiXCR on the PCR reads and lists one entry per CDR3 protein. The sample carries 150,000 to 200,000 distinct CDR3 sequences, around 7% recorded once. The clonotype comes from a human donor who donated a stem cell graft to a child with Wiskott-Aldrich syndrome. The sequences come from PBMCs from the stem cell graft donor, collected from the stem cell graft.

The CDR3: CSARTPRVYNEQFF. The CDR3, as DNA: TGCAGTGCCCGGACTCCGCGGGTCTACAATGAGCAGTTCTTC. The chain employs TRBV20-1 and TRBJ2-1, with D maybe TRBD2 (5 bases). CDR1 is DFQATT, CDR2 SNEGSKA, per germline (reference sequence). Deletions cut 6 bases from V and 3 bases from J, with 15 bases between. The CDR3 extends over 14 amino acids.